The entry below describes one T cell receptor (beta chain). The CDR3 spans 12 residues. V lost 3 bases and J 6 bases, leaving 8 bases between the germline ends. Germline V gives CDR1 LGHDT, CDR2 YNNKEL (reference sequence). This sample stems from a study of blood T cell repertoires in COVID-19. At the level of the study: Samples representing acute and convalescent COVID-19 were sourced from the United States, Italy and Spain.

Only in-frame clones appear in the TCRdb table, and some are missing; sequencing was by immunoSEQ multiplex PCR. The table lists 61,000 or so clones, approximately 79% of them singletons. This chain links TRBV3-1 (or the pseudogene TRBV3-2) with TRBJ1-1; D gene ambiguous. Sequences were obtained from peripheral blood. This clonotype originated in a woman between 65 and 79 years old with acute or convalescent COVID-19. CDR3 coding DNA: TGTGCCAGCAGCCACGGGAGGTCTGAAGCTTTCTTT. Translating it yields CASSHGRSEAFF.